The 13 T cell receptor beta chains below come from one sample, sequenced in a study of cytomegalovirus exposure and HLA in healthy donors. The PCR employed 60 Vbeta primers together with 13 Jbeta primers. Sequencing used immunoSEQ multiplex PCR; TCRdb keeps in-frame clones, though not all of them. The sample records about 160,000 clones, roughly 79% being singletons. Sequenced input: PBMCs. The receptors stem from a woman between 45 and 60 years old in good health and CMV-seropositive.

The J gene is TRBJ2-6, the V gene TRBV2; D remains unclear. The CDR3 covers 14 residues. The germline V and J ends were trimmed by 8 bases and 1 base, with 9 bases remaining between them. Germline V gives CDR1 SNHLY, CDR2 FYNNEI. This CDR3 is CASLHGSGANVLTF. In nucleotides, the CDR3 is TGTGCCAGCCTGCACGGTTCTGGGGCCAACGTCCTGACTTTC.

The chain recombines TRBV7-8 with TRBJ2-4, with a weak D call TRBD1 (6 bases). The V gene's germline CDR1 is SGHVS and CDR2 FQNEAQ. The CDR3 spans 14 residues. V was shortened by 6 bases and J by 2 bases, with 11 bases between the two germline ends. The CDR3 sequence: CASSWGHSKNIQYF. Here the CDR3 DNA reads TGTGCCAGCAGTTGGGGGCATTCCAAAAACATTCAGTACTTC.

This chain links TRBV7-2 with TRBJ2-7; 8 bases are a match to TRBD1. Germline V gene data show CDR1 as SGHTA and CDR2 as FQGNSA. The ends lost 5 bases at V and 4 bases at J; junction bases unmatched: 7. The CDR3 totals 14 residues. The CDR3 reads CASSPDRGVYEQYF. The CDR3 DNA reads TGTGCCAGCAGCCCCGACAGGGGAGTTTACGAGCAGTACTTC.

The chain carries TRBV11-2 and TRBJ2-7; 8 nucleotides match TRBD2. Trimming took 4 bases from V and 1 from J; bases not matched to a gene: 6. The CDR3 covers 15 residues. CDR1 is SGHAT, CDR2 FQNNGV, per germline. DNA for the CDR3: TGTGCCAGCAGCTCGCTACGCGGGGGGTCCTACGAGCAGTACTTC. It specifies CASSSLRGGSYEQYF.

The CDR3 loop is CASRGIGRGYTF. The CDR3 coding sequence is TGTGCCAGCAGGGGGATTGGGAGAGGCTACACCTTC. The chain joins TRBV2 to TRBJ1-2; D ambiguous. Trimming shortened V by 6 bases and J by 8 bases, and 13 bases separated the two germline ends. The CDR3 is 12 amino acids. Germline CDR1 is SNHLY and CDR2 is FYNNEI.

V gene TRBV7-6 combines with J gene TRBJ2-2; 8 bases fit TRBD1. From germline, CDR1 is SGHVS and CDR2 FNYEAQ. The length of the CDR3 is 17 residues. The V gene end was trimmed by 0 bases and the J gene end by 1 base; junction bases not matched to a gene: 4. Written as DNA, the CDR3 is TGTGCCAGCAGCTTAGCGCCCGGACAGGGGAACACCGGGGAGCTGTTTTTT. Translation gives CASSLAPGQGNTGELFF.

The chain joins TRBV6-5 to TRBJ2-3; 8 bases are shared with TRBD2. The germline gives CDR1 MNHEY, CDR2 SVGAGI. The CDR3 is made up of 15 amino acids. The V gene end was trimmed by 7 bases and the J gene end by 1 base; junction bases not matched to a gene: 7. CDR3 loop: CASTPPGGRTDTQYF. In nucleotides, the CDR3 is TGTGCCAGCACCCCCCCGGGAGGGCGCACAGATACGCAGTATTTT.

The rearrangement joins TRBV5-4 to TRBJ1-1, with D tentatively TRBD1 (5 bases). CDR1 SGHNT and CDR2 YYREEE come from the germline V gene (reference sequence). This CDR3 is built from 16 residues. Trimming removed 6 bases at V and 1 base at J, with 19 bases between. CDR3 sequence: CASNPGGRTRNTEAFF. The DNA of the CDR3 is TGTGCCAGCAACCCTGGGGGGAGGACTCGGAACACTGAAGCTTTCTTT.

This clone was counted between two and nine times. The CDR3: CASNIGGQVNEKLFF. DNA for the CDR3: TGTGCCAGCAATATAGGGGGACAGGTGAATGAAAAACTGTTTTTT. This chain links TRBV2 with TRBJ1-4; 8 bases line up with TRBD1. The CDR3 runs to 15 residues. Germline CDR1 and CDR2: SNHLY and FYNNEI. Trimming at V came to 7 bases and at J to 5 bases, leaving 9 bases not matched to a gene. Based on the CDR3 plus reference TRBV2 and TRBJ1-4, the full variable domain is EPEVTQTPSHQVTQMGQEVILRCVPISNHLYFYWYRQILGQKVEFLVSFYNNEISEKSEIFDDQFSVERPDGSNFTLKIRSTKLEDSAMYFCASNIGGQVNEKLFFGSGTQLSVL.

In its sample, this clone was seen once. This rearrangement joins TRBV28 to TRBJ1-2; 10 bases fit TRBD1. Trimming at V came to 7 bases and at J to 4 bases, leaving 9 bases not matched to a gene. This CDR3 region has 15 residues. Germline V gene data show CDR1 as MDHEN and CDR2 as SYDVKM. CDR3 bases: TGTGCCAGCAACTCGGGACAGGGGCAGTTCTATGGCTACACCTTC. This sequence encodes CASNSGQGQFYGYTF.

The genes are TRBV19 and TRBJ1-2; 9 bases are shared with TRBD1. V was clipped by 6 bases and J by 6 bases; unmatched bases: 8. The CDR3 covers 14 residues. Looked up from germline, CDR1 is LNHDA and CDR2 is SQIVND (reference sequence). The CDR3 bases are TGTGCCAGTAGCCTGAGGACAGGGGTGGATGGCTACACCTTC. Translation gives CASSLRTGVDGYTF.

This clone occurred once. The genes are TRBV4-1 and TRBJ2-1; D is ambiguous. The CDR3 length is 12 residues. V was clipped by 2 bases and J by 4 bases, with 3 bases between them. Germline V gene sequence: CDR1 MGHRA, CDR2 YSYEKL. This chain's CDR3 is CASSQPYNEQFF. The CDR3, as DNA: TGCGCCAGCAGCCAACCGTACAATGAGCAGTTCTTC.

This clone was observed a few times. V usage is TRBV9 and J usage is TRBJ1-5; D gene ambiguous. Deletions cut 3 bases from V and 10 bases from J, with 11 bases between. CDR1 is SGDLS, CDR2 YYNGEE, per germline. The CDR3 has 12 residues. The CDR3 region is CASSGEVGPQHF. As DNA, the CDR3 is TGTGCCAGCAGCGGGGAGGTTGGCCCCCAGCATTTT.